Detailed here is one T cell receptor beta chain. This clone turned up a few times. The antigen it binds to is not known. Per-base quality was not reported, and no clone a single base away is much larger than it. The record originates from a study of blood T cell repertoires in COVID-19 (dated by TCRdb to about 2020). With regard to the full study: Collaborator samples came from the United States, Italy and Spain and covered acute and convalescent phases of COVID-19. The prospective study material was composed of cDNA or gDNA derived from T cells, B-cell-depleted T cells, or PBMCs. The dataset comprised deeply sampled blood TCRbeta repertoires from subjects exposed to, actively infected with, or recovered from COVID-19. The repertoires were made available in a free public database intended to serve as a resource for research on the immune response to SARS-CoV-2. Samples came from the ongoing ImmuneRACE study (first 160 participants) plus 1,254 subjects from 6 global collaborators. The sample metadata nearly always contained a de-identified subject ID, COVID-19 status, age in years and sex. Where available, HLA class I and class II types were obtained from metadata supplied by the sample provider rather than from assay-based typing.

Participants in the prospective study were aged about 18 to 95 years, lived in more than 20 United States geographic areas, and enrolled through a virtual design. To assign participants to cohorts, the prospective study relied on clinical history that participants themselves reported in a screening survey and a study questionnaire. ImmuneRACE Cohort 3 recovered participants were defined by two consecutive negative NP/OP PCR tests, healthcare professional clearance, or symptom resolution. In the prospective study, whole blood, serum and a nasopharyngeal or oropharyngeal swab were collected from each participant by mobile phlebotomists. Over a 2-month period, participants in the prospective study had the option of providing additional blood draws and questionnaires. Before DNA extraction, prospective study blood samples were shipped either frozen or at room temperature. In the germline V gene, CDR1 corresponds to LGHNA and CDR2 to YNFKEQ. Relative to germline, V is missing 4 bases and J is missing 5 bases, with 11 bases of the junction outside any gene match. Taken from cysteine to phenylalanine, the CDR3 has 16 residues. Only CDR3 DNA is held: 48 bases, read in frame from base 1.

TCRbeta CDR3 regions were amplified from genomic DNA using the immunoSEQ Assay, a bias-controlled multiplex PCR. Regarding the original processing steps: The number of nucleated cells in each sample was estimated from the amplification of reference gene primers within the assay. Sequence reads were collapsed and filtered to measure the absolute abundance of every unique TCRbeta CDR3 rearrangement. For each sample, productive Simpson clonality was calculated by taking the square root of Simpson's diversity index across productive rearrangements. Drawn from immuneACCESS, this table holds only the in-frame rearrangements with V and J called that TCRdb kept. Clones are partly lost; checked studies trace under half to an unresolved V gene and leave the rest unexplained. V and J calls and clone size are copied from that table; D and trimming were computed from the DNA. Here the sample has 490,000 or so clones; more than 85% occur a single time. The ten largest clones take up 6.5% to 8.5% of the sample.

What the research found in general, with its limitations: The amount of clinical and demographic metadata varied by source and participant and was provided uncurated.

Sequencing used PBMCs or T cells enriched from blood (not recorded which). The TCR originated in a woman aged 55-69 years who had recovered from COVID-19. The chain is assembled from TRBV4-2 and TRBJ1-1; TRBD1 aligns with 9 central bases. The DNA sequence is TGTGCCAGCAGCCGGGACAGGGATGTATTTGGGACTGAAGCTTTCTTT. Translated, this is CASSRDRDVFGTEAFF.